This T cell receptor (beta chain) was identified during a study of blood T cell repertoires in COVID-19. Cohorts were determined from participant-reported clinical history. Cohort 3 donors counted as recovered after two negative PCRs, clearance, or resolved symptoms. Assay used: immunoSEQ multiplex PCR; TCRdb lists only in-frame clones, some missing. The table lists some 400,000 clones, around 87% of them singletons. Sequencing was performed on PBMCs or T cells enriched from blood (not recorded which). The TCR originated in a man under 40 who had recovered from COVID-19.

CDR3: CASSLQIQETQYF. In nucleotides, the CDR3 is TGTGCCAGCAGCTTACAGATACAAGAGACCCAGTACTTC. V is TRBV7-8 and J is TRBJ2-5; D is uncertain. The CDR3 length is 13 residues. Germline values: CDR1 SGHVS, CDR2 FQNEAQ. V dropped 2 bases and J dropped 2 bases, with 6 bases sitting between them.